The entry below gives a single T cell receptor (beta chain) sequence along with its context. Its antigen is unidentified. This entry is derived from a study of cytomegalovirus exposure and HLA in healthy donors. General observations from the study: Testing in vitro showed a few CMV-associated chains specific for CMV antigens.

Trimming shortened V by 4 bases and J by 5 bases, and 17 bases separated the two germline ends. Germline CDR1 reads MNHNY; CDR2 reads SVGAGI (reference sequence). This CDR3 contains 16 residues. The protocol was immunoSEQ multiplex PCR, while the TCRdb copy is restricted to in-frame clones and leaves out a portion. This sample has some 170,000 clones, with nearly 90% found just once. The specimen sequenced was PBMCs. The sequence derives from a young man in good health and CMV-seropositive. This chain joins TRBV6-6 and TRBJ1-4; tentatively, D is TRBD1 (5 bases). The CDR3 reads CASSSQPRTHNEKLFF. The CDR3 coding sequence is TGTGCCAGCAGTTCTCAACCGAGGACACACAATGAAAAACTGTTTTTT.